This T cell receptor beta chain was profiled in a study of blood T cell repertoires in COVID-19. Overall study context: Samples of COVID-19 (acute and convalescent) were obtained from the United States, Italy and Spain. T cells, B-cell-depleted T cells, or PBMCs provided the cDNA or gDNA that served as material.

Germline V gene data show CDR1 as MNHNY and CDR2 as SVGAGI (reference sequence). This CDR3 is built from 16 residues. V lost 2 bases and J lost 3; bases outside the gene matches: 4. Methods used by the authors: Amplification of reference gene primers was used by the study to estimate nucleated cell counts. Produced via immunoSEQ multiplex PCR; TCRdb's table is partial and in-frame only. Clone size and V and J calls were adopted from that table, with D and trimming inferred from the DNA. The table has fewer than 45,000 clones, approximately 88% seen once. Sequencing input: peripheral blood. The chain employs TRBV6-6 and TRBJ2-2; TRBD1 matches at 9 bases. This receptor was identified in a middle-aged woman with acute or convalescent COVID-19. CDR3 residues: CASSYGGTGYTGELFF. The CDR3 bases are TGTGCCAGCAGTTACGGTGGGACAGGGTACACCGGGGAGCTGTTTTTT.